This TCR beta chain was sequenced for a study of shared clonotypes between healthy human individuals. General study points: The study generally estimated greater richness for naive than memory subsets. Against clonotypes common to all four donors, non-shared ones had lower generation probabilities.

Sequenced by immunoSEQ multiplex PCR; TCRdb stores in-frame clones only, minus some. Among a few hundred thousand clones, about 97% were seen once, and the ten largest hold approximately 0.057%. Negatively enriched CD4+ T cells were divided by CD45RA into naive and memory. As to this clone: Antigen: not known.

CDR1 and CDR2 from the germline V gene are MNHEY and SMNVEV (reference sequence). Trimming removed 8 bases from V and 4 bases from J; junction bases left unmatched: 5. The CDR3 spans 14 residues. Specimen: naive CD4+ T cells sorted from blood. Subset given: CD45RA+ positively selected. The chain recombines TRBV27 with TRBJ2-1; 10 bases are a match to TRBD2. This TCR came from a young woman in good health. The CDR3 DNA reads TGTGCCAGCCGAAATAGCGGGGGGTACAATGAGCAGTTCTTC. It specifies CASRNSGGYNEQFF.